What follows are 20 T cell receptor beta chains derived from one specimen sequenced in a study of metastatic and nonmetastatic thyroid tumors. MiXCR reprocessed the PCR reads for TCRdb. The sample holds roughly 24,000 clones, approximately 21% seen once. All patients were untreated before thyroid surgery. Source material: blood. Every receptor here comes from a male donor with papillary thyroid cancer or a benign thyroid nodule (not recorded which). Some clones in this sample may be carry-over from other donors' samples.

This chain uses TRBV12-3 or TRBV12-4 with TRBJ1-6, with 8 bases aligning to TRBD1. After removal of 8 bases from V and 9 bases from J, the junction contained 9 bases not matched to a gene. This CDR3 contains 14 residues. The DNA for the CDR3 is TGTGCCAGCTGGACAGGGTTCAAGGTTTCACCCCTCCACTTT. Its protein is CASWTGFKVSPLHF.

This clone came up many times. This chain connects TRBV30 to TRBJ1-1; D might be TRBD1 (6 bases). From germline, CDR1 is GTSNPN and CDR2 SVGIG (reference sequence). This CDR3 is built from 14 residues. Deletions cut 4 bases from V and 5 bases from J, with 17 bases between. The CDR3 coding sequence is TGTGCCTGGAATCGGATTACAGGGCTTACTGAAGCTTTCTTT. Amino acid sequence: CAWNRITGLTEAFF.

As concerns this clone: The CDR3 end shows no conserved phenylalanine or tryptophan, and so a read error is likely. This rearrangement joins TRBV12-3 or TRBV12-4 to TRBJ1-1, with D possibly TRBD1 on 5 matching bases. The CDR3 is 15 residues long. V lost 9 bases and J lost 0, with 17 bases in between. CDR3 DNA: TGTGCCAGTAGTCCGATGAGGGGTTTGAACACTGAAGCTTTCTGT. Translating gives CASSPMRGLNTEAFC.

The rearrangement uses TRBV20-1 and TRBJ2-7; D is unresolved. Looked up from germline, CDR1 is DFQATT and CDR2 is SNEGSKA (reference sequence). The CDR3 is made up of 14 amino acids. V was cut by 5 bases and J by 0 bases, with 14 bases left in between. CDR3 coding DNA: TGCAGTGCTCCCCTACAGAGGACCTCCTACGAGCAGTACTTC. Translating gives CSAPLQRTSYEQYF.

By sample share, this clone is medium-sized. The chain combines TRBV4-2 with TRBJ2-2; no definite D call. The CDR3 is made up of 15 amino acids. V was shortened by 4 bases and J by 2 bases, with 11 bases between the two germline ends. Germline V CDR1 and CDR2: LGHNA, YNFKEQ. Written as DNA, the CDR3 is TGTGCCAGCAGCCCCATAAAGGATAACACCGGGGAGCTGTTTTTT. Protein product: CASSPIKDNTGELFF.

In its sample, this clone was seen many times. The rearrangement links TRBV29-1 to TRBJ2-1; TRBD2 aligns across 13 bases. Germline V gives CDR1 SQVTM, CDR2 ANQGSEA. Trimming cost V 7 bases and J 7 bases; bases outside gene matches: 10. This CDR3 has 15 amino acids. CDR3 protein: CSAVPGTSGTNEQFF. CDR3 coding DNA: TGCAGCGCCGTTCCCGGGACTAGCGGGACGAATGAGCAGTTCTTC.

Within the sample, this clone is medium-sized (0.01 to 0.1%). The chain combines TRBV28 with TRBJ1-2; D is undetermined. Trimming cost V 5 bases and J 7 bases, with 14 bases left between them. The length of the CDR3 is 13 residues. CDR1 is MDHEN, CDR2 SYDVKM, per germline. The CDR3 nucleotides read TGTGCCAGCAGTCACCGCCAGGTGGCTGGCTACACCTTC. It codes for CASSHRQVAGYTF.

The chain couples TRBV6-2 or TRBV6-3 to TRBJ1-5; tentative D call: TRBD1 (6 bases). With 4 bases removed from V and 11 bases from J, the gap between germline ends came to 15 bases. Germline loops: CDR1 MNHEY, CDR2 SVGEGT. CDR3 length: 13 residues. As DNA, the CDR3 is TGTGCCAGCAGTTGGGGGCGGAAGGGGACCCAGCATTTT. Encoded protein: CASSWGRKGTQHF.

This clone appeared many times. CDR3 bases: TGTGCCAGCAGCGTAGCTGACCACCCCTACGAGCAGTACTTC. The encoded protein is CASSVADHPYEQYF. The gene calls are TRBV9 and TRBJ2-7; unclear D gene. V shed 0 bases and J shed 2 bases, with 9 bases lying between them. The V gene's germline CDR1 is SGDLS and CDR2 YYNGEE. The CDR3 consists of 14 residues.

Points on this clone: A read error may explain this, as a much larger clone is one base away. The rearrangement links TRBV7-6 to TRBJ2-3; D unclear. The CDR3 is 12 amino acids. Per the germline V gene, CDR1 is SGHVS and CDR2 is FNYEAQ. Deletions cut 6 bases from V and 4 bases from J, with 8 bases between. CDR3 amino acids: CASSLMADTQYF. CDR3 sequence (DNA): TGTGCCAGCAGTCTTATGGCAGATACGCAGTATTTT.

This clone was seen at least ten times. The gene calls are TRBV5-6 and TRBJ1-1; a possible D gene is TRBD1 (6 bases). The V end was cut by 2 bases, the J end by 0 bases, with 8 bases between. The CDR3 is made up of 14 amino acids. Per germline, CDR1 SGHDT and CDR2 YYEEEE. As DNA, the CDR3 is TGTGCCAGCAGCTTTGGGACAATGAACACTGAAGCTTTCTTT. Its translation is CASSFGTMNTEAFF.

The chain's CDR3 is CASSQDEGRDYGYTF. In nucleotides, the CDR3 is TGCGCCAGCAGCCAAGATGAAGGCAGGGACTATGGCTACACCTTC. The rearrangement joins TRBV4-1 to TRBJ1-2, with D tentatively TRBD1 (5 bases). The V gene's germline CDR1 is MGHRA and CDR2 YSYEKL. With 0 bases removed from V and 3 bases from J, the gap between germline ends came to 11 bases. The CDR3 contains 15 residues.

The table lists this clone with a count of one. The genes are TRBV20-1 and TRBJ2-7; 9 positions match TRBD2. V was pared by 2 bases and J by 1 base, with 3 bases of the junction left unmatched. Germline lookup yields CDR1 DFQATT and CDR2 SNEGSKA (reference sequence). The CDR3 covers 14 residues. Here the CDR3 reads CSARLAGISYEQYF. The CDR3 bases are TGCAGTGCTAGACTAGCGGGGATATCCTACGAGCAGTACTTC.

At least ten counts were recorded for this clone. The CDR3 spells CASSFRVSGRDTQYF. DNA for the CDR3: TGTGCCAGCAGTTTTCGGGTTAGCGGGAGAGATACGCAGTATTTT. The gene calls are TRBV12-3 or TRBV12-4 and TRBJ2-3; 9 bases match TRBD2. J was trimmed by 5 bases and V by 3 bases; bases with no gene match: 6. The CDR3 contains 15 residues.

This clone has ten or more counts. The V and J genes are TRBV9 and TRBJ2-7; 10 bases line up with TRBD1. The CDR3 totals 15 residues. Germline assignment: CDR1 SGDLS and CDR2 YYNGEE. J was trimmed by 2 bases and V by 3 bases; bases with no gene match: 5. The CDR3 DNA follows: TGTGCCAGCAGCGAGGGACAGGGGTTCGCCTACGAGCAGTACTTC. This encodes CASSEGQGFAYEQYF. Combining the CDR3 with reference TRBV9 and TRBJ2-7 gives the whole variable domain DSGVTQTPKHLITATGQRVTLRCSPRSGDLSVYWYQQSLDQGLQFLIQYYNGEERAKGNILERFSAQQFPDLHSELNLSSLELGDSALYFCASSEGQGFAYEQYFGPGTRLTVT.

This clone has at least ten counts. The chain carries TRBV2 and TRBJ1-2; D unclear. V gave up 4 bases and J gave up 8 bases, with 14 bases separating them. Per germline, CDR1 SNHLY and CDR2 FYNNEI. The CDR3 extends over 13 amino acids. This chain's CDR3 is CASSGESGYGYTF. The CDR3 nucleotides are TGTGCCAGCAGTGGAGAGAGCGGATACGGCTACACCTTC.

This clone has a count of ten or more. The V and J genes are TRBV29-1 and TRBJ1-2; no clear D. V lost 2 bases and J 5 bases, leaving 9 bases between the germline ends. Per the germline V gene, CDR1 is SQVTM and CDR2 is ANQGSEA. The CDR3 is made up of 12 amino acids. CDR3 amino acids: CSVERGQYGYTF. The CDR3 DNA sequence: TGCAGCGTTGAAAGAGGGCAATATGGCTACACCTTC.

Comment on this clone: It may be a read error: a sequence one base away is much more abundant. The chain joins TRBV5-4 to TRBJ2-5; unclear D gene. This CDR3 spans 12 amino acids. Trimming stripped 0 bases from V and 5 bases from J, with 5 bases between. Germline values: CDR1 SGHNT, CDR2 YYREEE (reference sequence). The CDR3 DNA is TGTGCCAGCAGCTTGGTCGGGGAGACCCAGTACTTC. Its translation: CASSLVGETQYF.

The sample holds many counts of this clone. The chain joins TRBV5-4 to TRBJ2-3; 8 bases line up with TRBD1. With 5 bases clipped from V and 0 bases from J, the junction kept 8 bases outside the gene matches. CDR3 length: 16 residues. In germline, CDR1 is SGHNT, CDR2 YYREEE (reference sequence). The CDR3 region is CASSLKTGASTDTQYF. DNA of the CDR3: TGTGCCAGCAGTTTGAAGACAGGGGCTAGCACAGATACGCAGTATTTT.

This clone was counted at least ten times. J is TRBJ2-5 and V is TRBV6-1; D gene uncertain. The germline V gene has CDR1 MNHNS and CDR2 SASEGT. V was clipped by 4 bases and J by 1 base, with 7 bases between them. This CDR3 has 13 amino acids. The CDR3 sequence: CASSGQPQETQYF. CDR3 DNA: TGTGCCAGCAGTGGGCAGCCCCAAGAGACCCAGTACTTC.